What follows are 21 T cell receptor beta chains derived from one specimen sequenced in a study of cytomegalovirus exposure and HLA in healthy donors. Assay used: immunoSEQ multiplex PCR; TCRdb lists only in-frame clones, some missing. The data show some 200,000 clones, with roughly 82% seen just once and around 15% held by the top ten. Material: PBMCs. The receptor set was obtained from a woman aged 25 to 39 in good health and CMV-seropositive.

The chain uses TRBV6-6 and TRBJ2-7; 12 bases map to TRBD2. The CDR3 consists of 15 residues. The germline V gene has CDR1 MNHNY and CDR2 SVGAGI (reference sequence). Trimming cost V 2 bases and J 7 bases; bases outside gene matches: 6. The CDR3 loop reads CASSYVTSGRYEQYF. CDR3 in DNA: TGTGCCAGCAGTTACGTTACTAGCGGGAGGTATGAGCAGTACTTC.

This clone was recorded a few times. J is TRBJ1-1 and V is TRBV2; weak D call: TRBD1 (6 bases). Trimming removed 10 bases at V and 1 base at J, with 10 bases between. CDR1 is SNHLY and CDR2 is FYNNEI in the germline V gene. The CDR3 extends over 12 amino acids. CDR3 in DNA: TGTGCCAAAAGGACAGCGAACACTGAAGCTTTCTTT. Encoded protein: CAKRTANTEAFF.

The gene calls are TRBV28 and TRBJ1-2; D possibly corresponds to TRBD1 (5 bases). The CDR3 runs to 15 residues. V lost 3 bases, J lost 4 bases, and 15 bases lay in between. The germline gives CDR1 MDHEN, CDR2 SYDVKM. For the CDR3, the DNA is TGTGCCAGCAGTTTTCAAAGGGGCTGGGGCTATGGCTACACCTTC. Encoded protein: CASSFQRGWGYGYTF.

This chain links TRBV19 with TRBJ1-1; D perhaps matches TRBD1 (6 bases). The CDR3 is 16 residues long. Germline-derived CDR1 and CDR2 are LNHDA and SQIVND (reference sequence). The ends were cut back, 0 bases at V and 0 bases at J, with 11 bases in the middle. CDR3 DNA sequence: TGTGCCAGTAGTATAGATCTGACAGGATTGAACACTGAAGCTTTCTTT. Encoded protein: CASSIDLTGLNTEAFF.

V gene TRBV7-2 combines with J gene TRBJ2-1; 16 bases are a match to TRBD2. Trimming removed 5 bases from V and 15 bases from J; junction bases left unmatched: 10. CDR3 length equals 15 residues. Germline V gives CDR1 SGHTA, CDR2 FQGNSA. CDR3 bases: TGTGCCAGCAGCGATCCGGGACTAGCGGGAGGGCCTCCGTTCTTC. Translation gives CASSDPGLAGGPPFF.

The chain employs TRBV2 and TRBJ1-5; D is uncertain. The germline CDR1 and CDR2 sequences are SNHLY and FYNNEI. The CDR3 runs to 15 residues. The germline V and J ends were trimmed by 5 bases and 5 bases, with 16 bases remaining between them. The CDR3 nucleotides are TGTGCCAGCAGTTTCTCGGGAGCCAGCTATCAGCCCCAGCATTTT. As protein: CASSFSGASYQPQHF.

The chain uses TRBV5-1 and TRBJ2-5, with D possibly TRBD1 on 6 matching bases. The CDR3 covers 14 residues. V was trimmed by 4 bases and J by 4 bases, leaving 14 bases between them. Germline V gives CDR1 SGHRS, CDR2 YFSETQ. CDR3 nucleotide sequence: TGCGCCAGCAGCATTGGACAGTTTGGAGAGACCCAGTACTTC. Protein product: CASSIGQFGETQYF.

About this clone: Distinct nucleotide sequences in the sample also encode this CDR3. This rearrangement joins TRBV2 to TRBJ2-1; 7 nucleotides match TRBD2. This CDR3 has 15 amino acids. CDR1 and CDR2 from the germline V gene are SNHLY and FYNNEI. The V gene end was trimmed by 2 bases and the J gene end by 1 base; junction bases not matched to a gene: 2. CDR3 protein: CASSERGSSYNEQFF. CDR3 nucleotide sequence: TGTGCCAGCAGTGAACGCGGGAGTTCCTACAATGAGCAGTTCTTC.

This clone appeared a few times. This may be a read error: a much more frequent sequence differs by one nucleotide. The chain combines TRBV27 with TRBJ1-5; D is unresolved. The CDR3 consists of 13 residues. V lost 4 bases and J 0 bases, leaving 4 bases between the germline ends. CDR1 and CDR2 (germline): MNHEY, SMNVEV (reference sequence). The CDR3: CASSSNSNQPQHF. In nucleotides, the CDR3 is TGTGCCAGCAGTTCTAATAGCAATCAGCCCCAGCATTTT.

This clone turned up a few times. The CDR3, as DNA: TGTGCCAGCAGCCAAGAGCGGTTGGGTGCTTTCTTT. This translates into CASSQERLGAFF. The V gene is TRBV14, the J gene TRBJ1-1; D not resolved. From germline, CDR1 is SGHDN and CDR2 FVKESK. Trimming pared 0 bases from V and 11 bases from J, leaving 10 bases between. The CDR3 consists of 12 residues.

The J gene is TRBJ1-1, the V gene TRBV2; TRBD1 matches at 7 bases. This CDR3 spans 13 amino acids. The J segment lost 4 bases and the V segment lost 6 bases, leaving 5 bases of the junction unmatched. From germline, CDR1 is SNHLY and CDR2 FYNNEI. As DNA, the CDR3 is TGTGCCAGCAGCGAGGGGGCTAGCACTGAAGCTTTCTTT. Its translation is CASSEGASTEAFF.

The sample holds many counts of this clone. The CDR3 DNA reads TGTGCCTGGAGGTACGGACAGGGTTGGACTGAAGCTTTCTTT. Its translation: CAWRYGQGWTEAFF. This sequence joins TRBV30 and TRBJ1-1; 8 bases are shared with TRBD1. CDR1 is GTSNPN and CDR2 is SVGIG in the germline V gene (reference sequence). The V and J ends lost 3 bases and 5 bases, in that order; junction bases with no gene match: 8. This CDR3 comprises 14 residues.

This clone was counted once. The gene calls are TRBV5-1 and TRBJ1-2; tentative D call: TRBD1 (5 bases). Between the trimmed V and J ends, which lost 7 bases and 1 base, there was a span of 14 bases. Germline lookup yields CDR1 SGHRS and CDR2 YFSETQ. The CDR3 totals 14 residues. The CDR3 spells CASSFSGDNYGYTF. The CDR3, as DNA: TGCGCCAGCTCTTTTTCGGGGGATAACTATGGCTACACCTTC.

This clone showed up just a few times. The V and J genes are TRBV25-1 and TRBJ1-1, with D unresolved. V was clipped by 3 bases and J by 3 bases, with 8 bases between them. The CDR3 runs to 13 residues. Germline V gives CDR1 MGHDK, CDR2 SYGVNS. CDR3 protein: CASSDSPDTEAFF. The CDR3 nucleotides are TGTGCCAGCAGTGATTCCCCAGACACTGAAGCTTTCTTT.

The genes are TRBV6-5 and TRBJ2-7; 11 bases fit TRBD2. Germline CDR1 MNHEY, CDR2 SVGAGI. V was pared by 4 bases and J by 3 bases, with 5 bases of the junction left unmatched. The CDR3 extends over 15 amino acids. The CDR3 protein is CASSWSLAGDYEQYF. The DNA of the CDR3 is TGTGCCAGCAGTTGGTCACTAGCGGGGGACTACGAGCAGTACTTC.

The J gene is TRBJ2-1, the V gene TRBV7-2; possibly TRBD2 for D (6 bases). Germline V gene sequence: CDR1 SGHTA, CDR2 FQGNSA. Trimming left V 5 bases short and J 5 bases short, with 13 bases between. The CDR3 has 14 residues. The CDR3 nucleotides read TGTGCCAGCAGCAAGGGACTCACGCACAATGAGCAGTTCTTC. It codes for CASSKGLTHNEQFF.

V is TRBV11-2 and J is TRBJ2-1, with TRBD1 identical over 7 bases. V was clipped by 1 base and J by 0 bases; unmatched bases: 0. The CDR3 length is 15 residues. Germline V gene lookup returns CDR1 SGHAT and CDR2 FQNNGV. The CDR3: CASSLGQGSYNEQFF. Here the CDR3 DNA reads TGTGCCAGCAGCTTAGGACAGGGCTCCTACAATGAGCAGTTCTTC.

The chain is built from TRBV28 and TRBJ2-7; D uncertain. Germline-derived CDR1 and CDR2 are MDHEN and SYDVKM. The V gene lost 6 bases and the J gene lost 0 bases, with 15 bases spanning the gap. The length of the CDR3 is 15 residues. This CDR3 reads CASSPGQLSSYEQYF. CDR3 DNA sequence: TGTGCCAGCAGCCCCGGCCAACTAAGCTCCTACGAGCAGTACTTC. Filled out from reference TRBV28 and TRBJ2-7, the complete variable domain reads DVKVTQSSRYLVKRTGEKVFLECVQDMDHENMFWYRQDPGLGLRLIYFSYDVKMKEKGDIPEGYSVSREKKERFSLILESASTNQTSMYLCASSPGQLSSYEQYFGPGTRLTVT.

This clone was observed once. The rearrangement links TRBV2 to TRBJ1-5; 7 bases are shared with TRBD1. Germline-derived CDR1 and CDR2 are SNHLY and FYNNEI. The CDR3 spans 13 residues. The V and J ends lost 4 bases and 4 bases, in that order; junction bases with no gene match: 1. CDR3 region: CASSATGNQPQHF. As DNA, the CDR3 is TGTGCCAGCAGTGCGACAGGGAATCAGCCCCAGCATTTT. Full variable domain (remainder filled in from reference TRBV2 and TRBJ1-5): EPEVTQTPSHQVTQMGQEVILRCVPISNHLYFYWYRQILGQKVEFLVSFYNNEISEKSEIFDDQFSVERPDGSNFTLKIRSTKLEDSAMYFCASSATGNQPQHFGDGTRLSIL.

The CDR3 loop reads CASSGDRGHSGNTIYF. The CDR3 DNA follows: TGTGCCAGCAGCGGCGACAGGGGGCATTCTGGAAACACCATATATTTT. The V and J genes are TRBV9 and TRBJ1-3; 10 bases match TRBD1. The CDR3 loop spans 16 amino acids. Unmatched junction bases numbered 4, after V lost 3 bases and J lost 1 base. The V gene's germline CDR1 is SGDLS and CDR2 YYNGEE.

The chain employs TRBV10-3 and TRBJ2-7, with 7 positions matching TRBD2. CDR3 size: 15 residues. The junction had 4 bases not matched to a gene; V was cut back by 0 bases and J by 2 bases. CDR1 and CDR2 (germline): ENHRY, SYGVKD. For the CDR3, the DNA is TGTGCCATCAGTGAGTCGCGGGGAGGGGCCTACGAGCAGTACTTC. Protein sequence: CAISESRGGAYEQYF.